The 21 T cell receptor beta chains below were found in one sample sequenced in a study of cytomegalovirus exposure and HLA in healthy donors. 60 Vbeta and 13 Jbeta primers were used in PCR. Method: immunoSEQ multiplex PCR; TCRdb's copy keeps in-frame clones and lacks some. The table shows some 130,000 clones, with about 86% occurring only once. Specimen: PBMCs. The receptors shown here come from a man between 18 and 29 years old in good health and CMV-seronegative.

This chain links TRBV19 with TRBJ1-5; possible D gene TRBD1, 6 bases. Trimming left V 8 bases short and J 2 bases short, with 22 bases between. The CDR3 is 17 amino acids. Germline assignment: CDR1 LNHDA and CDR2 SQIVND (reference sequence). CDR3 bases: TGTGCCAGTCGAATAGACCAGGGGCTGGCTGGCAATCAGCCCCAGCATTTT. As protein: CASRIDQGLAGNQPQHF.

This clone was seen a handful of times. The rearrangement joins TRBV6-5 to TRBJ1-3, with TRBD1 identical over 7 bases. The CDR3 is 15 amino acids. The germline V gene encodes CDR1 MNHEY and CDR2 SVGAGI. Unmatched junction bases numbered 7, after V lost 5 bases and J lost 3 bases. The CDR3 protein is CASSVTGASGNTIYF. In DNA, the CDR3 is TGTGCCAGCAGTGTTACAGGGGCAAGTGGAAACACCATATATTTT.

This sequence joins TRBV7-2 and TRBJ1-1; 7 bases fit TRBD1. The CDR3 is made up of 15 amino acids. The germline V gene encodes CDR1 SGHTA and CDR2 FQGNSA. The V segment lost 7 bases and the J segment 3 bases; nucleotides outside the gene matches: 11. CDR3 bases: TGTGCCAGCAACCGAAACAGGGGTGGGGACACTGAAGCTTTCTTT. Amino acids: CASNRNRGGDTEAFF.

A single count supports this clone. The J gene is TRBJ2-7, the V gene TRBV9; 7 bases are shared with TRBD2. This CDR3 spans 16 amino acids. J lost 2 bases, V lost 4 bases, and 12 bases had no gene match. CDR1 SGDLS and CDR2 YYNGEE come from the germline V gene. The CDR3 spells CASSPETSVVTYEQYF. CDR3 nucleotide sequence: TGTGCCAGCAGCCCAGAAACTAGCGTCGTGACCTACGAGCAGTACTTC.

The V and J genes are TRBV30 and TRBJ2-5, with D perhaps matching TRBD1 (5 bases). V lost 2 bases, J lost 5 bases, and 21 bases lay in between. The CDR3 loop spans 16 amino acids. Germline CDR1 reads GTSNPN; CDR2 reads SVGIG (reference sequence). This CDR3 is CAWSSYLGRVVETQYF. For the CDR3, the DNA is TGTGCCTGGAGTAGCTACCTTGGCAGGGTGGTGGAGACCCAGTACTTC. The full variable domain, its missing parts supplied by reference TRBV30 and TRBJ2-5, is SQTIHQWPATLVQPVGSPLSLECTVEGTSNPNLYWYRQAAGRGLQLLFYSVGIGQISSEVPQNLSASRPQDRQFILSSKKLLLSDSGFYLCAWSSYLGRVVETQYFGPGTRLLVL.

This rearrangement joins TRBV7-9 to TRBJ2-7; TRBD1 agrees at 8 bases. The trim removed 6 bases at V and 0 bases at J, leaving 4 bases unmatched. The germline CDR1 and CDR2 sequences are SEHNR and FQNEAQ (reference sequence). The CDR3 is 14 residues long. The CDR3 protein is CASRPGQASYEQYF. CDR3 sequence (DNA): TGTGCCAGCAGACCGGGACAGGCCTCCTACGAGCAGTACTTC.

The chain has TRBV6-5 and TRBJ1-3; unclear D gene. The CDR3 has 15 amino acids. V was clipped by 8 bases and J by 4 bases, with 18 bases between them. The germline CDR1 and CDR2 sequences are MNHEY and SVGAGI. CDR3 DNA: TGTGCCAGCGGGCCCAGTATGTTTTCGGGAAACACCATATATTTT. Translated, it gives CASGPSMFSGNTIYF.

The chain joins TRBV10-3 to TRBJ1-1; TRBD1 matches at 7 bases. The germline V gene has CDR1 ENHRY and CDR2 SYGVKD. Losses at the gene ends were 9 bases for V and 5 bases for J; bases not matched to a gene: 9. The CDR3 is 13 residues long. CDR3 protein: CAMKTGIGTEAFF. CDR3 DNA: TGTGCCATGAAGACAGGGATTGGAACTGAAGCTTTCTTT.

The V gene is TRBV28, the J gene TRBJ1-6; 8 bases are shared with TRBD1. CDR3 length equals 16 residues. CDR1 and CDR2 from the germline V gene are MDHEN and SYDVKM. J lost 6 bases, V lost 6 bases, and 10 bases had no gene match. CDR3 residues: CASRPVRDRFNSPLHF. CDR3 DNA: TGTGCCAGCAGACCTGTCCGGGACAGGTTTAATTCACCCCTCCACTTT.

For the CDR3, the DNA is TGTGCCAGCAGTGCAGGGATACAAGAGACCCAGTACTTC. It is translated as CASSAGIQETQYF. V is TRBV2 and J is TRBJ2-5; maybe TRBD1 (5 bases). The CDR3 contains 13 residues. Trimming shortened V by 4 bases and J by 2 bases, and 8 bases separated the two germline ends. The germline CDR1 and CDR2 sequences are SNHLY and FYNNEI.

The chain employs TRBV5-8 and TRBJ1-6; 12 bases agree with TRBD1. CDR3 length equals 15 residues. Germline V gives CDR1 SGHTS, CDR2 YDEGEE. The trim removed 0 bases at V and 12 bases at J, leaving 4 bases unmatched. In DNA form, the CDR3 reads TGTGCCAGCAGCTTGGCGGGGACAGGGGGCAGACCCCTCCACTTT. It yields the protein CASSLAGTGGRPLHF.

V usage is TRBV13 and J usage is TRBJ2-1, with TRBD2 identical over 10 bases. The junction had 12 bases not matched to a gene; V was cut back by 4 bases and J by 9 bases. Germline V gene lookup returns CDR1 PRHDT and CDR2 FYEKMQ (reference sequence). The CDR3 totals 16 residues. CDR3 region: CASSSLAGGITVEQFF. The CDR3 coding sequence is TGTGCCAGCAGCTCCTTAGCGGGGGGTATTACGGTTGAGCAGTTCTTC. Together with reference TRBV13 and TRBJ2-1, the CDR3 gives the full variable domain: AAGVIQSPRHLIKEKRETATLKCYPIPRHDTVYWYQQGPGQDPQFLISFYEKMQSDKGSIPDRFSAQQFSDYHSELNMSSLELGDSALYFCASSSLAGGITVEQFFGPGTRLTVL.

The chain uses TRBV14 and TRBJ2-2, with 12 bases fitting TRBD2. J gave up 6 bases and V 4 bases, and 3 bases lay outside the gene matches. The CDR3 extends over 15 amino acids. Looked up from germline, CDR1 is SGHDN and CDR2 is FVKESK. Written as DNA, the CDR3 is TGTGCCAGCAGCCTTTGGACTAGCGGGGCCGGGGAGCTGTTTTTT. It encodes CASSLWTSGAGELFF.

The chain carries TRBV5-4 and TRBJ1-2; TRBD1 might be the D (6 bases). The CDR3 loop spans 14 amino acids. V lost 2 bases and J 8 bases, leaving 16 bases between the germline ends. Germline V CDR1 and CDR2: SGHNT, YYREEE (reference sequence). CDR3 loop: CASSFPLGGQGYTF. CDR3 in DNA: TGTGCCAGCAGCTTTCCCCTAGGGGGTCAAGGCTACACCTTC.

The chain links TRBV20-1 to TRBJ1-1, with D possibly TRBD1 on 5 matching bases. The CDR3 spans 10 residues. V was cut by 4 bases and J by 10 bases, with 10 bases left in between. CDR1 is DFQATT and CDR2 is SNEGSKA in the germline V gene (reference sequence). The CDR3: CSANQGGAFF. The CDR3, as DNA: TGCAGTGCTAATCAGGGAGGAGCTTTCTTT.

V and J are TRBV7-3 and TRBJ2-5, with 8 bases aligning to TRBD2. J gave up 3 bases and V 4 bases, and 13 bases lay outside the gene matches. The CDR3 covers 17 residues. Germline-derived CDR1 and CDR2 are SGHTA and FQGTGA. The CDR3 loop is CASSSRAGGGPEETQYF. CDR3 in DNA: TGTGCCAGCAGCTCCCGGGCGGGCGGGGGGCCGGAAGAGACCCAGTACTTC.

This clone occurred once. CDR3 protein: CASSEGPGSEHEQYF. The CDR3, as DNA: TGCGCCAGCAGTGAGGGTCCAGGGTCCGAACACGAGCAGTACTTC. The chain joins TRBV10-1 to TRBJ2-7, with D maybe TRBD1 (5 bases). The CDR3 has 15 residues. Trimming removed 2 bases at V and 5 bases at J, with 16 bases between. Germline loops: CDR1 WNHNN, CDR2 SYGVQD (reference sequence).

J is TRBJ1-2 and V is TRBV6-4; possibly TRBD1 for D (6 bases). CDR3 length equals 15 residues. V was trimmed by 6 bases and J by 5 bases, leaving 19 bases between them. Germline loops: CDR1 MRHNA, CDR2 SNTAGT. The DNA of the CDR3 is TGTGCCAGCAGAAGGAAGGCAGGGGAAGGGTATGGCTACACCTTC. Encoded protein: CASRRKAGEGYGYTF.

The table lists this clone with a few counts. The chain has TRBV4-1 and TRBJ2-5, with TRBD2 as a possible D gene (6 bases). The V gene's germline CDR1 is MGHRA and CDR2 YSYEKL. Trimming pared 4 bases from V and 2 bases from J, leaving 14 bases between. This CDR3 is built from 15 residues. The CDR3 sequence is CASSPPGGTQETQYF. In DNA form, the CDR3 reads TGCGCCAGCAGCCCACCTGGAGGGACGCAAGAGACCCAGTACTTC.

V is TRBV4-3 and J is TRBJ1-4; D perhaps matches TRBD1 (5 bases). CDR3 length: 16 amino acids. Germline V gene data show CDR1 as LGHNA and CDR2 as YSLEER. The ends were cut back, 4 bases at V and 2 bases at J, with 14 bases in the middle. CDR3 sequence (DNA): TGCGCCAGCAGCCTGGGGACCCGGGGGACTAATGAAAAACTGTTTTTT. Translating gives CASSLGTRGTNEKLFF.

V is TRBV6-1 and J is TRBJ2-1, with a possible D match to TRBD2 (6 bases). Germline lookup yields CDR1 MNHNS and CDR2 SASEGT. Trimming pared 2 bases from V and 10 bases from J, leaving 12 bases between. The CDR3 spans 13 residues. The CDR3 spells CASSEIGGEEQFF. The CDR3 coding sequence is TGTGCCAGCAGTGAAATCGGGGGAGAGGAGCAGTTCTTC.